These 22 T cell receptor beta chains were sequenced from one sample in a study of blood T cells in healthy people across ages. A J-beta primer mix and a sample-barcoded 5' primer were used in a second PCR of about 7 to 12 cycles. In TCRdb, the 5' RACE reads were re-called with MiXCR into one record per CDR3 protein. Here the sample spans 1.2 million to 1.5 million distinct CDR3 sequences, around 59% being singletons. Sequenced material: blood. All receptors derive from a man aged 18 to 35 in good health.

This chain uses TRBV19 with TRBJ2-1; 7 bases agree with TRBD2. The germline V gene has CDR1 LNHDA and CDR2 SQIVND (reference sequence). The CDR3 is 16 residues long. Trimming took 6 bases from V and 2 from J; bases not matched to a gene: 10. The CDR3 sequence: CASSLDERGPYNEQFF. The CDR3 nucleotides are TGTGCCAGTAGCCTGGACGAGCGGGGACCCTACAATGAGCAGTTCTTC.

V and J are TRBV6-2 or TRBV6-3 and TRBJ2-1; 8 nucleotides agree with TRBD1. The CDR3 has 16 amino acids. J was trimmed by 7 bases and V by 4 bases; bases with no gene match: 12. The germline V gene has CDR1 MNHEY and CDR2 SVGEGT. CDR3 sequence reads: CASSLLRGQGGNEQFF. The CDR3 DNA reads TGTGCCAGCAGTTTACTCCGAGGACAGGGAGGTAATGAGCAGTTCTTC.

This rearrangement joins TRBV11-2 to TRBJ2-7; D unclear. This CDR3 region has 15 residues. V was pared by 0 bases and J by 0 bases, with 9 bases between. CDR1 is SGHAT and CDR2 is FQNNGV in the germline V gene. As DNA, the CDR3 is TGTGCCAGCAGCTTAGACCCAAATAACTCCTACGAGCAGTACTTC. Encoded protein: CASSLDPNNSYEQYF.

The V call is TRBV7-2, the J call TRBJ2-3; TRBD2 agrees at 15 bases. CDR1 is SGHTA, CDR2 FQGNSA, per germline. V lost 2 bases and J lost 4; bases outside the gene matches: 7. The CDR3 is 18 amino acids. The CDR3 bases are TGTGCCAGCAGCTTACGGACTAGCGGGGGGGCTGTCTCAGATACGCAGTATTTT. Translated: CASSLRTSGGAVSDTQYF.

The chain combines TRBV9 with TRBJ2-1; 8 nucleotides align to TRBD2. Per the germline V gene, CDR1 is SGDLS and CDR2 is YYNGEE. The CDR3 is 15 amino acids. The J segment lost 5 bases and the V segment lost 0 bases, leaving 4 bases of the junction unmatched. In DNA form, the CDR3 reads TGTGCCAGCAGCGTAGGTCTAGCGGGCCACAATGAGCAGTTCTTC. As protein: CASSVGLAGHNEQFF.

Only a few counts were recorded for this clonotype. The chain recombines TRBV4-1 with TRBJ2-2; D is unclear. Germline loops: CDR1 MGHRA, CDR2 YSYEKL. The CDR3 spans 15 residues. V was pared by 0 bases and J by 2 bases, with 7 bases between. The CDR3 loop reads CASSQEPLNTGELFF. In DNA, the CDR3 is TGCGCCAGCAGCCAAGAGCCCTTAAACACCGGGGAGCTGTTTTTT.

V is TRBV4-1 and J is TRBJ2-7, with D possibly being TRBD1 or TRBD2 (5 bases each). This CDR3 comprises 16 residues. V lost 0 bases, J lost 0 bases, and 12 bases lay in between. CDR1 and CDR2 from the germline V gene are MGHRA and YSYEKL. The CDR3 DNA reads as TGCGCCAGCAGCCAAGATGGGGACGCTACCTCCTACGAGCAGTACTTC. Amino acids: CASSQDGDATSYEQYF.

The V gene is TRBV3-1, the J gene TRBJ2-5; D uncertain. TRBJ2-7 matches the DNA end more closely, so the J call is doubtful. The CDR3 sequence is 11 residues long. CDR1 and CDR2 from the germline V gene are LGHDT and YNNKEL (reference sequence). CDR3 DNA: TGTGCCAGCGCTCGTGGGGACGAGCAGTACTTC. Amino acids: CASARGDEQYF.

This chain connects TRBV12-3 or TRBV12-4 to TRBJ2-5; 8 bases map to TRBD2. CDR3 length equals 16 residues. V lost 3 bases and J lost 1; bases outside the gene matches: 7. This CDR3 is CASSFWGGGSQETQYF. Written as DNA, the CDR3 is TGTGCCAGCAGTTTCTGGGGCGGGGGGTCCCAAGAGACCCAGTACTTC.

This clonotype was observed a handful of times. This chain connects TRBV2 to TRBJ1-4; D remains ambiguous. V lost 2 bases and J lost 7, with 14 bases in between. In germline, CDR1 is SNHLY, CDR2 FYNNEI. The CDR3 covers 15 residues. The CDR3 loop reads CASSEIGGASEKLFF. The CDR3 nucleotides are TGTGCCAGCAGTGAAATAGGAGGTGCCTCTGAAAAACTGTTTTTT.

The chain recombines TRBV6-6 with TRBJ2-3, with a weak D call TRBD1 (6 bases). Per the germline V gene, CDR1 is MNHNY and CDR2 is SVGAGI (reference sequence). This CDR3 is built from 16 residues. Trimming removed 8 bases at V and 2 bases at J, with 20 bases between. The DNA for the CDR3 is TGTGCCAGCGCAGTGGGGGCTGAACCAAACACAGATACGCAGTATTTT. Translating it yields CASAVGAEPNTDTQYF.

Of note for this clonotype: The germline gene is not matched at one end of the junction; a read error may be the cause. In DNA form, the CDR3 reads TGTGCCAGCAGCGAAGCCCGGACAGGTCTGTATGGCTACACCTTC. Translation: CASSEARTGLYGYTF. The chain has TRBV6-1 and TRBJ1-2, with 7 bases fitting TRBD1. This CDR3 has 15 amino acids. Germline V gene data show CDR1 as MNHNS and CDR2 as SASEGT.

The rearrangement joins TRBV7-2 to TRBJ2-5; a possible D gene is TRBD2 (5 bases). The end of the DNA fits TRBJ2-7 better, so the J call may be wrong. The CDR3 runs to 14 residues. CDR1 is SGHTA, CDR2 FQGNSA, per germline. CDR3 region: CASSFLSPGNEQYF. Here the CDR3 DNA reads TGTGCCAGCAGCTTCCTTTCCCCGGGGAACGAGCAGTACTTC.

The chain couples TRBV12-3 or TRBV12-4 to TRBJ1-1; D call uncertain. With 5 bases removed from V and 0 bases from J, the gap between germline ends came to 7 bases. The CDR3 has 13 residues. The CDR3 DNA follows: TGTGCCAGCAGTACACGAATGAACACTGAAGCTTTCTTT. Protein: CASSTRMNTEAFF.

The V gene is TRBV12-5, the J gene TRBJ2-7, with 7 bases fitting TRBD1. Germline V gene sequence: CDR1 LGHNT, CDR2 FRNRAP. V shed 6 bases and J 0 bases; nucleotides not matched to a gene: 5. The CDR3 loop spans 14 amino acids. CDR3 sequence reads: CASGPRGSSYEQYF. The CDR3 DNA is TGTGCTAGTGGGCCCAGGGGGAGCTCCTACGAGCAGTACTTC.

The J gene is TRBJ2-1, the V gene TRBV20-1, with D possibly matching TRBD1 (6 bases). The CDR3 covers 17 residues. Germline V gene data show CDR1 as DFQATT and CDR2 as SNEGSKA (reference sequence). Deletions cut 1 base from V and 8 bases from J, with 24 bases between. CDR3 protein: CSARGPTGSPGYDEQFF. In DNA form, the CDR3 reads TGCAGTGCTAGAGGTCCTACAGGGTCCCCTGGGTACGATGAGCAGTTCTTC.

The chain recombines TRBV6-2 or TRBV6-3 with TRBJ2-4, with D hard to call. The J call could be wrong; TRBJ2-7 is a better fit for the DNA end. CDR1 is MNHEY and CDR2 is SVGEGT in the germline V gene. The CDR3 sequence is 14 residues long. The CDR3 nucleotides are TGTGCCAGCAGTTACTGGCAGCCACCAGGCGAGCAGTACTTC. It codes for CASSYWQPPGEQYF.

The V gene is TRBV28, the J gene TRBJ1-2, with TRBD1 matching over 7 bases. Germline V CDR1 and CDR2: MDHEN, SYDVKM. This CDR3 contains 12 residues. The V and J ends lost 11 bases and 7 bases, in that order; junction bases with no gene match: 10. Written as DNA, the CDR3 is TGTGCCGGGATCGGGACAGCGGGTGGCTACACCTTC. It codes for CAGIGTAGGYTF.

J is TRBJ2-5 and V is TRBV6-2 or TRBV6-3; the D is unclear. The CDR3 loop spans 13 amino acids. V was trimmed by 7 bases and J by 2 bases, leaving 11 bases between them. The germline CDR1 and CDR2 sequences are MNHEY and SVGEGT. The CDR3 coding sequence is TGTGCCAGCAAGGTGGTTCCTCAAGAGACCCAGTACTTC. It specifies CASKVVPQETQYF.

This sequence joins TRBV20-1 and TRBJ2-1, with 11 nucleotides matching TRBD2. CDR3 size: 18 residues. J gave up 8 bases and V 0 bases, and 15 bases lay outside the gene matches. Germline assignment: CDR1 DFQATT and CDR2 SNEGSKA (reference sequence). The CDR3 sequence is CSARDFGLAGSSIDEQFF. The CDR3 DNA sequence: TGCAGTGCTAGAGATTTCGGACTAGCGGGTTCTTCTATAGATGAGCAGTTCTTC.

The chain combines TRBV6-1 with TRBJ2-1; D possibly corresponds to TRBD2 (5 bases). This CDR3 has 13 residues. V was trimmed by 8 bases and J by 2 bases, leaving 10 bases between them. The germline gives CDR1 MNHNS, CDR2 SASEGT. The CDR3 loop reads CASQSGTYNEQFF. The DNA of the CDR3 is TGTGCCAGCCAAAGCGGTACCTACAATGAGCAGTTCTTC.

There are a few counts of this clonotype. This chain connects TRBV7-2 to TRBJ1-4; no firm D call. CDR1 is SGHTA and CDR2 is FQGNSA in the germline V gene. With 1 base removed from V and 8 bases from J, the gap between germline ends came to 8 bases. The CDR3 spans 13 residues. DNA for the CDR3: TGTGCCAGCAGCTTAGTGAGTGGAGAAAAACTGTTTTTT. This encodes CASSLVSGEKLFF.